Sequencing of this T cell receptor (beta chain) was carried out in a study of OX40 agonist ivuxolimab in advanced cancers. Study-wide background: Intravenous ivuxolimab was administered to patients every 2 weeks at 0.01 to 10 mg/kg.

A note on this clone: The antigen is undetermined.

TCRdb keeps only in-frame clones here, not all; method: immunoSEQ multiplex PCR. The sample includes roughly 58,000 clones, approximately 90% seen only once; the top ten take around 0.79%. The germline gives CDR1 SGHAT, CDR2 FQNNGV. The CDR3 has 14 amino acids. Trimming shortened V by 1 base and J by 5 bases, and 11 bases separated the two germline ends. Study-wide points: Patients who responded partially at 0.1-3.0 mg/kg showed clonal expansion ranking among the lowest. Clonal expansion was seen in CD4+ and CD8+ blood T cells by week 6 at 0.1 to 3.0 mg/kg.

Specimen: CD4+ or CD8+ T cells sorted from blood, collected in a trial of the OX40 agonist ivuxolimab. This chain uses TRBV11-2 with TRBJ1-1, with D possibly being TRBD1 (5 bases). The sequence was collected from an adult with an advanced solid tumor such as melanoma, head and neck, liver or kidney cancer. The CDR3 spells CASSLASGRTEAFF. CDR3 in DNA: TGTGCCAGCAGCTTAGCGTCAGGGAGGACTGAAGCTTTCTTT.